This TCR beta chain appears in the sequencing data of a study of regulatory T cells in long-lasting Graves disease. Germline-derived CDR1 and CDR2 are SGDLS and YYNGEE. The V end lost 4 bases, the J end lost 3 bases, and 14 bases lay between the germline ends. The CDR3 is 14 amino acids. Turning to this clonotype: Antigen: not known.

Study results and limitations: Persistent disease was characterized by preferential usage of TRBV28, TRBJ1-2 and TRBJ2-5.

Construction of the TCR beta libraries employed iRepertoire HTBI primers in conjunction with Arm-PCR of CDR3 regions. MiXCR, run by TCRdb on the multiplex PCR reads, gives a single entry per CDR3 protein. The data show under 700,000 distinct CDR3 sequences, with about 16% seen just once and around a quarter held by the top ten. Time point reported: newly diagnosed GD, antithyroid drugs for less than 3 months. The TCR library was made from RNA extracted from PBMCs. The data also belong to a second study, concerning T cells in Graves' hyperthyroidism and ophthalmopathy. That publication notes: Clinical symptoms, serum thyroxine, TRAb, thyroid ultrasound and orbital computed tomography established diagnosis. The blood repertoire included most of the expanded thyroid clonotypes above 0.001.

This TCR derives from a woman aged 35-60 years with Graves disease. Sequenced material: peripheral blood mononuclear cells (PBMCs), taken at new diagnosis, from a patient treated with antithyroid drugs. This chain joins TRBV9 and TRBJ2-7; weak D call: TRBD1 (5 bases). The CDR3 DNA sequence: TGTGCCAGCAGCTTAGGTGAAGGGGACTACGAGCAGTACTTC. Its protein is CASSLGEGDYEQYF.